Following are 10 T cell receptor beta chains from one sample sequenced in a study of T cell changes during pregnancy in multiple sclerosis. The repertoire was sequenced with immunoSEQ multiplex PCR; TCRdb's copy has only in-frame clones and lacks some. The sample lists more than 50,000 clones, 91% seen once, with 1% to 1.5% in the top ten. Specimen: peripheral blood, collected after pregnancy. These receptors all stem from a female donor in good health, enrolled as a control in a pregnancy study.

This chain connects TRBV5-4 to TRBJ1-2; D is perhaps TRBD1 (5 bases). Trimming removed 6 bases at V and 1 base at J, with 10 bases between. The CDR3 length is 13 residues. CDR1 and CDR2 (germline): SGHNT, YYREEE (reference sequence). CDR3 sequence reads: CASNRGFNYGYTF. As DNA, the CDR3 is TGTGCCAGCAACCGGGGGTTTAACTATGGCTACACCTTC. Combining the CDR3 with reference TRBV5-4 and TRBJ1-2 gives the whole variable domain ETGVTQSPTHLIKTRGQQVTLRCSSQSGHNTVSWYQQALGQGPQFIFQYYREEENGRGNFPPRFSGLQFPNYSSELNVNALELDDSALYLCASNRGFNYGYTFGSGTRLTVV.

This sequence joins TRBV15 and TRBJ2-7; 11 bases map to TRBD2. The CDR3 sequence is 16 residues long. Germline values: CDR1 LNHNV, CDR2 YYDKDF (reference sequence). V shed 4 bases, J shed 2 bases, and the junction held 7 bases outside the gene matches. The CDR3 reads CATSNRLAGLTYEQYF. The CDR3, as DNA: TGTGCCACCAGCAATAGACTAGCGGGGTTAACCTACGAGCAGTACTTC.

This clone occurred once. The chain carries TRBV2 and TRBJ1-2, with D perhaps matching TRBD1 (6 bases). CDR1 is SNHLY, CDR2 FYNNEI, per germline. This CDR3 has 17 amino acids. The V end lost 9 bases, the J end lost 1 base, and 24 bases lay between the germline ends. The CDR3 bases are TGTGCCAGTAGGTTGGGGGCCGGACATCTAAATAACTATGGCTACACCTTC. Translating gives CASRLGAGHLNNYGYTF.

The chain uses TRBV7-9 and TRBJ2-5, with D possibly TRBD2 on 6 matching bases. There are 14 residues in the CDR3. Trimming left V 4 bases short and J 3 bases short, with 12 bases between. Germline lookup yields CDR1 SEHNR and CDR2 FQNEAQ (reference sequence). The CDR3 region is CASSSGGIKETQYF. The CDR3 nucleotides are TGTGCCAGCAGCTCTGGGGGGATCAAAGAGACCCAGTACTTC.

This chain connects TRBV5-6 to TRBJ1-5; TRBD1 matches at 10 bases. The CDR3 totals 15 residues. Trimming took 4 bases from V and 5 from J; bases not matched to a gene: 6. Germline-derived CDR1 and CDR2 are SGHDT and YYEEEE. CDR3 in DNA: TGTGCCAGCAGCCCCGGGACAGGGGATGATCAGCCCCAGCATTTT. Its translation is CASSPGTGDDQPQHF.

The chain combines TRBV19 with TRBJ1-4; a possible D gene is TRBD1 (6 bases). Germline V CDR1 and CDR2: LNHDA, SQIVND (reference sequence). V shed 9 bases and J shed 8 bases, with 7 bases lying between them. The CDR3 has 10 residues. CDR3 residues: CASRGEKLFF. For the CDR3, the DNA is TGTGCCAGCAGGGGAGAAAAACTGTTTTTT. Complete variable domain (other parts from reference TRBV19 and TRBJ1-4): DGGITQSPKYLFRKEGQNVTLSCEQNLNHDAMYWYRQDPGQGLRLIYYSQIVNDFQKGDIAEGYSVSREKKESFPLTVTSAQKNPTAFYLCASRGEKLFFGSGTQLSVL.

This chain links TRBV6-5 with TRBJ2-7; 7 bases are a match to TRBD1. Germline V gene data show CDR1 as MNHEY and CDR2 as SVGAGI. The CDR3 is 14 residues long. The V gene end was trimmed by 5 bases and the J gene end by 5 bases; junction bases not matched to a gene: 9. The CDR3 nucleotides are TGTGCCAGCAGTGCCTCCGACAGGGCCAACGAGCAGTACTTC. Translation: CASSASDRANEQYF.

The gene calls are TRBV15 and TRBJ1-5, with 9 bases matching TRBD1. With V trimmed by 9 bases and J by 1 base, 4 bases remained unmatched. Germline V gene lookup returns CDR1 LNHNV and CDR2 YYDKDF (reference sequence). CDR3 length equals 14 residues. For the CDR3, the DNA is TGTGCCACGACAGGGGGTGGGAGCAATCAGCCCCAGCATTTT. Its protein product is CATTGGGSNQPQHF.

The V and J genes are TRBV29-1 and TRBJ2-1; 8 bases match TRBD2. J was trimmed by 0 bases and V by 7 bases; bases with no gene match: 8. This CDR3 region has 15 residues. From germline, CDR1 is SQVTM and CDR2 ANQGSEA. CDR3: CSAVLGTSSYNEQFF. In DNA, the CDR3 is TGCAGCGCAGTATTAGGGACTAGCTCCTACAATGAGCAGTTCTTC.

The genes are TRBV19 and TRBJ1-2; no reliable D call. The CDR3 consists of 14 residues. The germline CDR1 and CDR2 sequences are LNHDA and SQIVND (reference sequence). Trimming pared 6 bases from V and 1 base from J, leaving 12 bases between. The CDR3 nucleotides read TGTGCCAGTAGGCACTGGGAGTTTAACTATGGCTACACCTTC. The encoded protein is CASRHWEFNYGYTF.